This T cell receptor (beta chain) was retrieved from a study of T cell responses to AZD1222 COVID-19 vaccine. General study points: Most donors were white British, females outnumbered males, and clonal diversity was possibly underestimated. Spike-spanning, vaccine-associated CD4 TCRs were dominant at 160-218 and 743-854. Sampled repertoires all dated from after the peak T cell response.

Trimming removed 3 bases from V and 1 base from J; junction bases left unmatched: 5. Looked up from germline, CDR1 is MDHEN and CDR2 is SYDVKM. The CDR3 is made up of 16 amino acids. TCRdb keeps only in-frame clones here, not all; method: immunoSEQ multiplex PCR. The sample lists about 150,000 clones, approximately 90% occurring once. As for this clone: Its antigen remains unidentified.

This chain links TRBV28 with TRBJ1-1, with 10 bases fitting TRBD1. The sequence was obtained from an adult in good health. The sample here was peripheral blood, taken on day 0 of AZD1222 vaccination. Here the CDR3 DNA reads TGTGCCAGCAGTTTGTTGGGGACAGGGGAGAACACTGAAGCTTTCTTT. The encoded protein is CASSLLGTGENTEAFF.